This T cell receptor (beta chain) stems from a study of shared clonotypes between healthy human individuals. Study in general: Donors, aged 18 to 49, were a couple of women and three men.

Germline V gene data show CDR1 as SEHNR and CDR2 as FQNEAQ (reference sequence). With V trimmed by 7 bases and J by 10 bases, 5 bases remained unmatched. This CDR3 is built from 12 residues. On sorted subsets, replicate PCRs used about 180 ng DNA, or about 30,000 T cell genomes. In the study's own analysis: Owing to the provision of junction-only sequences devoid of quality scores by immunoSEQ, filtering differed. Some clones are missing from TCRdb's copy, which holds only in-frame ones; the method was immunoSEQ multiplex PCR. The V and J calls and clone size are taken from that table; D and trimming were inferred from the DNA. The sample lists 2 million to 2.5 million clones; approximately 93% were seen once.

The receptor was derived from a man younger than 35 in good health. Some clones in this sample may be carry-over from other donors' samples. Material: naive CD4+ T cells from PBMCs. Subset defined: CD45RA+ positively selected. The rearrangement links TRBV7-9 to TRBJ1-4; 8 bases are a match to TRBD1. The CDR3 here is CASTQGASKLFF. CDR3 nucleotides: TGTGCCAGCACCCAGGGGGCATCAAAACTGTTTTTT.